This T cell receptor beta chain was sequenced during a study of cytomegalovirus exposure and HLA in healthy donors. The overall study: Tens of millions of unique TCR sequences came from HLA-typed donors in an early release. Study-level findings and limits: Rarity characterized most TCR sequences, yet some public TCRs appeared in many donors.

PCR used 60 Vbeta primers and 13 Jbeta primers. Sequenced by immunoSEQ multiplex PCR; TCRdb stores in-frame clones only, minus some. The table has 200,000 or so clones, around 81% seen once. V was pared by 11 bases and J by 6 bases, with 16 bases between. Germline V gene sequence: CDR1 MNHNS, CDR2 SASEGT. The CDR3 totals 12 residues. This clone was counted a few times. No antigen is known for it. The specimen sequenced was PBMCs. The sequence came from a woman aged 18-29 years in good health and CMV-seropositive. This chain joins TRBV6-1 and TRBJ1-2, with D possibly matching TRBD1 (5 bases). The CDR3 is CAFSRGGHGYTF. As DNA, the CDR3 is TGTGCCTTCTCAAGGGGAGGACATGGCTACACCTTC.